Listed below are T cell receptor beta chains from one sample, sequenced in a study of Ad26.COV2.S vaccination and SARS-CoV-2 variants. Data came from immunoSEQ multiplex PCR; TCRdb stores just in-frame clones and leaves some out. The sample holds fewer than 400,000 clones, about 85% seen once. Material: peripheral blood, obtained in a trial of Ad26.COV2.S vaccine versus placebo. These receptors all come from a person between 18 and 59 years old who received the Ad26.COV2.S COVID-19 vaccine or a placebo. Each CDR3 is given with its conserved first and last residue. D genes are given only for firm matches. Only some rows state a clone size, as once, few, many or a class for expanded clones.

abundance	v_gene	d_gene	j_gene	CDR3nt	CDR3aa
NA	TRBV10-3	TRBD1	TRBJ2-2	TGTGCCATCAGTAATACACAGGGGGAACTGGCCGGGGAGCTGTTTTTT	CAISNTQGELAGELFF
NA	TRBV5-4	NA	TRBJ1-2	TGTGCCAGCAGCCGTCCCGATGGTGAGATGTATGGCTACACCTTC	CASSRPDGEMYGYTF
NA	TRBV5-1	NA	TRBJ1-6	TGCGCCAGCAGTTTTGGTGATTCACCCCTCCACTTT	CASSFGDSPLHF
NA	TRBV15	TRBD1	TRBJ1-1	TGTGCCACCAGCCGGGACAGGGTGAACACTGAAGCTTTCTTT	CATSRDRVNTEAFF
NA	TRBV5-6	TRBD1	TRBJ2-6	TGTGCCAGCAGCGGACGGTTTGAGGGGGCCGCTGGGGCCAACGTCCTGACTTTC	CASSGRFEGAAGANVLTF
once	TRBV29-1	NA	TRBJ2-2	TGCAGCGATGCCCTGGGGCGGGACAGAGGGAACACCGGGGAGCTGTTTTTT	CSDALGRDRGNTGELFF
NA	TRBV6-4	NA	TRBJ1-1	TGTGCCAGCAGTGACATACCAAACACTGAAGCTTTCTTT	CASSDIPNTEAFF
NA	TRBV9	NA	TRBJ2-7	TGTGCCAGCAGCGTAGCTTTGGCGGGACCCTACGAGCAGTACTTC	CASSVALAGPYEQYF
NA	TRBV15	NA	TRBJ1-2	TGTGCCACCAGCAGAATCGGGGGGCGGGACACCTTC	CATSRIGGRDTF
NA	TRBV18	TRBD1	TRBJ1-2	TGTGCCAGCTCACCCCCCATCGGGACAGGCCATTATGGCTACACCTTC	CASSPPIGTGHYGYTF
NA	TRBV19	TRBD1	TRBJ1-5	TGTGCCAGTAGTTTGGGACAGGGAAGCAATCAGCCCCAGCATTTT	CASSLGQGSNQPQHF
NA	TRBV2	TRBD2	TRBJ2-3	TGTGCCAGCAGGGCGAGCGGGGGGGCTGCAGATACGCAGTATTTT	CASRASGGAADTQYF
NA	TRBV5-1	NA	TRBJ1-5	TGCGCCAGCAGCCCCCGACCTGGGGACAATCAGCCCCAGCATTTT	CASSPRPGDNQPQHF
NA	TRBV3-1/TRBV3-2	TRBD2	TRBJ2-2	TGTGCCAGCAGTCGCGGGGGGGCCTACACCGGGGAGCTGTTTTTT	CASSRGGAYTGELFF
NA	TRBV4-1	NA	TRBJ2-7	TGCGCCAGCAGCCAAGGAGAACGCCACGAGCAGTACTTC	CASSQGERHEQYF
NA	TRBV5-1	TRBD1	TRBJ2-1	TGCGCCAGCAGCCTTACAGGGGACAATGAGCAGTTCTTC	CASSLTGDNEQFF
few	TRBV10-3	NA	TRBJ1-2	TGTGCCATCAGTGAGTCGAGCAGGGTCAGTGAGGGCTACACCTTC	CAISESSRVSEGYTF
NA	TRBV6-5	NA	TRBJ2-7	TGTGCCAGCAGTCGGGGGCCCCACGAATCCGAGCAGTACTTC	CASSRGPHESEQYF
NA	TRBV5-1	TRBD1	TRBJ2-1	TGCGCCAGCAGCTTGGATGCAGGGGGCGCCTACAATGAGCAGTTCTTC	CASSLDAGGAYNEQFF
few	TRBV10-3	TRBD2	TRBJ2-3	TGTGCCATCAGTGACCTACCTGGCACTAGCGGCAACACAGATACGCAGTATTTT	CAISDLPGTSGNTDTQYF
NA	TRBV28	NA	TRBJ1-6	TGTGCCAGCAGCCCTCACCAGACTCTCTATAATTCACCCCTCCACTTT	CASSPHQTLYNSPLHF
NA	TRBV28	NA	TRBJ2-2	TGTGCCAGCACCCTCTGGGCCGGGGAGCTGTTTTTT	CASTLWAGELFF
NA	TRBV15	TRBD1	TRBJ1-3	TGTGCCACCAGCCGAGACAGGGGGCCTGGAAACACCATATATTTT	CATSRDRGPGNTIYF
NA	TRBV9	NA	TRBJ2-4	TGTGCCAGCAGCGTAGCAGGGTCCAAAAACATTCAGTACTTC	CASSVAGSKNIQYF
NA	TRBV27	TRBD1	TRBJ2-1	TGTGCCAGCAGTCCCGACAGGGTGCTATCCTACAATGAGCAGTTCTTC	CASSPDRVLSYNEQFF
NA	TRBV10-2	NA	TRBJ1-1	TGCGCCAGCAGTGACCCAGGGGAGATTTCTGAAGCTTTCTTT	CASSDPGEISEAFF
NA	TRBV18	TRBD1	TRBJ1-6	TGTGCCAGCTCGTCAGACAGGGCCTCACCCCTCCACTTT	CASSSDRASPLHF
NA	TRBV27	TRBD2	TRBJ2-7	TGTGCCAGCAGTTGGACGGGGGGATCCTACGAGCAGTACTTC	CASSWTGGSYEQYF
NA	TRBV7-9	NA	TRBJ1-4	TGTGCCAGCAGCTTAGATGGGAGTGAAAAACTGTTTTTT	CASSLDGSEKLFF
few	TRBV30	NA	TRBJ1-6	TGTGCCTGGACGGATTATAATTCACCCCTCCACTTT	CAWTDYNSPLHF
once	TRBV19	NA	TRBJ1-2	TGTGCCAGTACCCACGGGCAGGGGCTTGGCTACACCTTC	CASTHGQGLGYTF
NA	TRBV6-5	NA	TRBJ1-1	TGTGCCAGCAGTTACGCCAGGGGTTTGGGTGAAGCTTTCTTT	CASSYARGLGEAFF
NA	TRBV28	TRBD1	TRBJ1-4	TGTGCCAGCAGTCTCACAGGGGGTAGTGAAAAACTGTTTTTT	CASSLTGGSEKLFF
NA	TRBV12-3/TRBV12-4	NA	TRBJ2-1	TGTGCCAGCAGTCAACCCTACAATGAGCAGTTCTTC	CASSQPYNEQFF
NA	TRBV11-2	TRBD2	TRBJ2-5	TGTGCCAGCAGCTTAGGGAGCGGGGGCATTTCAGAGACCCAGTACTTC	CASSLGSGGISETQYF
NA	TRBV7-2	NA	TRBJ2-5	TGTGCCAGCAGCGGGGGAGTTCGAAAGACCCAGTACTTC	CASSGGVRKTQYF
NA	TRBV6-2/TRBV6-3	NA	TRBJ2-5	TGTGCCAGCAGCCGCCCGGGCCCAGGGGCCCAGTACTTC	CASSRPGPGAQYF
few	TRBV12-3/TRBV12-4	NA	TRBJ1-1	TGTGCCAGCAGTTTAACGGGTAGTTTGACTTTCTTT	CASSLTGSLTFF
NA	TRBV28	NA	TRBJ1-4	TGTGCCAGCAGTCCAGGGACCTTAAACGAAAAACTGTTTTTT	CASSPGTLNEKLFF
NA	TRBV5-1	NA	TRBJ2-7	TGCGCCAGCAGCTTGACATGGGGGCAGAGGGACGAGCAGTACTTC	CASSLTWGQRDEQYF
NA	TRBV11-2	NA	TRBJ1-5	TGTGCCAGCAGCTTGTCGTGGGATCAGCCCCAGCATTTT	CASSLSWDQPQHF
NA	TRBV12-3/TRBV12-4	NA	TRBJ1-5	TGTGCCAGCAGTTCAGTCGTGGACGGCTACCAGCATTTT	CASSSVVDGYQHF
once	TRBV4-1	TRBD1	TRBJ2-7	TGCGCCAGCAGCCAAGAGCCCCACCTGACAGGGGCCGAGCAGTACTTC	CASSQEPHLTGAEQYF